Included here is one T cell receptor beta chain sequence, with context. The protocol was immunoSEQ multiplex PCR, while the TCRdb copy is restricted to in-frame clones and leaves out a portion. The table shows about 20,000 clones, with 80% occurring only once. These data come from a study of PD-1 blockade in classical Hodgkin lymphoma. Time point meaning: cycle 4 day 1 (C4D1), after 5 to 7 weeks of nivolumab. Every patient was affected by relapse after autologous stem cell transplantation, while exposure to brentuximab vedotin was not uniform. Progressive disease, partial response or complete response was each patient's best response. Trimming shortened V by 4 bases and J by 3 bases, and 12 bases separated the two germline ends. This CDR3 has 14 residues. Germline V lookup: CDR1 WNHNN, CDR2 SYGVQD (reference sequence).

The material sequenced was peripheral blood mononuclear cells (PBMCs), taken before the fourth cycle of nivolumab. V and J are TRBV10-1 and TRBJ2-5, with D possibly being TRBD2 (6 bases). The sequence came from a human donor with classical Hodgkin lymphoma. DNA of the CDR3: TGCGCCAGCAGTGCGGGGATAGCGGAAGAGACCCAGTACTTC. Translated, it gives CASSAGIAEETQYF.